This is a list of T cell receptor beta chains from one sample in a study of T cell responses to AZD1222 COVID-19 vaccine. The repertoire was sequenced with immunoSEQ multiplex PCR; TCRdb's copy has only in-frame clones and lacks some. Here the sample spans over 95,000 clones, around 87% being singletons. Sequences were derived from peripheral blood, sampled on day 0 of AZD1222 vaccination. These receptor sequences come from an adult in good health. The CDR3 runs from the conserved cysteine through the conserved F or W. The D gene is left open where the match is weak. Not every row has a clone size; where given, it reads once, few, many or a size class.

clone_size: .; v_call: TRBV2; cdr3_length: 14; d_call: .; j_call: TRBJ1-4; cdr3_aa: CASSELRSYEKLFF; cdr3_nt: TGTGCCAGCAGTGAACTCAGGTCGTACGAAAAACTGTTTTTT
clone_size: .; v_call: TRBV19; cdr3_length: 15; d_call: TRBD2; j_call: TRBJ2-1; cdr3_aa: CASSVLAGIYNEQFF; cdr3_nt: TGTGCCAGTAGTGTTCTAGCGGGGATCTACAATGAGCAGTTCTTC
clone_size: .; v_call: TRBV28; cdr3_length: 15; d_call: TRBD1; j_call: TRBJ2-3; cdr3_aa: CASSNRQGSTDTQYF; cdr3_nt: TGTGCCAGCAGTAACCGACAGGGAAGCACAGATACGCAGTATTTT
clone_size: .; v_call: TRBV7-9; cdr3_length: 12; d_call: .; j_call: TRBJ1-1; cdr3_aa: CASSLMIVEAFF; cdr3_nt: TGTGCCAGCAGCCTCATGATAGTTGAAGCTTTCTTT
clone_size: .; v_call: TRBV18; cdr3_length: 13; d_call: TRBD1; j_call: TRBJ1-2; cdr3_aa: CASSKGTGYGYTF; cdr3_nt: TGTGCCAGCTCAAAAGGGACAGGGTACGGCTACACCTTC
clone_size: .; v_call: TRBV5-1; cdr3_length: 13; d_call: TRBD1; j_call: TRBJ1-1; cdr3_aa: CASSSTGEAEAFF; cdr3_nt: TGCGCCAGCAGCTCGACAGGGGAGGCTGAAGCTTTCTTT
clone_size: .; v_call: TRBV6-5; cdr3_length: 13; d_call: .; j_call: TRBJ1-3; cdr3_aa: CASKRVTGNTIYF; cdr3_nt: TGTGCCAGCAAAAGGGTAACTGGAAACACCATATATTTT
clone_size: .; v_call: TRBV3-1/TRBV3-2; cdr3_length: 14; d_call: .; j_call: TRBJ2-5; cdr3_aa: CASSSRWTAGAQYF; cdr3_nt: TGTGCCAGCAGCTCCCGTTGGACCGCAGGGGCCCAGTACTTC
clone_size: .; v_call: TRBV19; cdr3_length: 12; d_call: .; j_call: TRBJ1-5; cdr3_aa: CASRWGPQPQHF; cdr3_nt: TGTGCCAGTAGGTGGGGCCCCCAGCCCCAGCATTTT
clone_size: .; v_call: TRBV5-4; cdr3_length: 15; d_call: .; j_call: TRBJ2-7; cdr3_aa: CASSQSVRGTYEQYF; cdr3_nt: TGTGCCAGCAGCCAGTCGGTTAGGGGGACCTACGAGCAGTACTTC
clone_size: .; v_call: TRBV4-1; cdr3_length: 16; d_call: .; j_call: TRBJ1-2; cdr3_aa: CASSQDLRVEDYGYTF; cdr3_nt: TGCGCCAGCAGCCAAGATCTGAGGGTAGAGGACTATGGCTACACCTTC
clone_size: .; v_call: TRBV3-1/TRBV3-2; cdr3_length: 19; d_call: TRBD2; j_call: TRBJ2-3; cdr3_aa: CASSQALARLAGGTDTQYF; cdr3_nt: TGTGCCAGCAGCCAAGCGCTAGCAAGACTAGCGGGAGGCACAGATACGCAGTATTTT
clone_size: .; v_call: TRBV9; cdr3_length: 14; d_call: .; j_call: TRBJ2-1; cdr3_aa: CASSENSPVNEQFF; cdr3_nt: TGTGCCAGCAGCGAGAATAGCCCAGTAAATGAGCAGTTCTTC
clone_size: .; v_call: TRBV11-2; cdr3_length: 14; d_call: .; j_call: TRBJ2-7; cdr3_aa: CASSTQGTDYEQYF; cdr3_nt: TGTGCCAGCAGTACTCAAGGGACGGACTACGAGCAGTACTTC
clone_size: .; v_call: TRBV2; cdr3_length: 15; d_call: .; j_call: TRBJ1-5; cdr3_aa: CASSETGSRNQPQHF; cdr3_nt: TGTGCCAGCAGTGAAACGGGGTCGAGGAATCAGCCCCAGCATTTT
clone_size: .; v_call: TRBV11-2; cdr3_length: 18; d_call: TRBD1; j_call: TRBJ2-2; cdr3_aa: CASSFPSGRGLNTGELFF; cdr3_nt: TGTGCCAGCAGCTTCCCTTCTGGCAGGGGGCTGAACACCGGGGAGCTGTTTTTT
clone_size: .; v_call: TRBV9; cdr3_length: 12; d_call: .; j_call: TRBJ2-1; cdr3_aa: CASSRTYNEQFF; cdr3_nt: TGTGCCAGCAGCAGGACCTACAATGAGCAGTTCTTC
clone_size: few; v_call: TRBV28; cdr3_length: 16; d_call: TRBD2; j_call: TRBJ2-1; cdr3_aa: CASNIRTSGRIKGQFF; cdr3_nt: TGTGCCAGCAACATACGGACTAGCGGGAGGATAAAAGGGCAGTTCTTC
clone_size: .; v_call: TRBV15; cdr3_length: 15; d_call: .; j_call: TRBJ2-1; cdr3_aa: CATSRDLVFGIEQFF; cdr3_nt: TGTGCCACCAGCAGAGATCTAGTCTTCGGAATTGAGCAGTTCTTC
clone_size: .; v_call: TRBV5-1; cdr3_length: 12; d_call: .; j_call: TRBJ2-7; cdr3_aa: CASSPEGTAVYF; cdr3_nt: TGCGCCAGCAGCCCCGAAGGGACGGCGGTATACTTC
clone_size: .; v_call: TRBV6-2/TRBV6-3; cdr3_length: 16; d_call: .; j_call: TRBJ2-4; cdr3_aa: CASSYSKRGPKNIQYF; cdr3_nt: TGTGCCAGCAGTTACTCGAAAAGGGGCCCCAAAAACATTCAGTACTTC
clone_size: .; v_call: TRBV28; cdr3_length: 14; d_call: TRBD1; j_call: TRBJ1-6; cdr3_aa: CASSAGQGSSPLHF; cdr3_nt: TGTGCCAGCAGTGCCGGACAGGGGAGTTCACCCCTCCACTTT
clone_size: .; v_call: TRBV15; cdr3_length: 17; d_call: TRBD1; j_call: TRBJ2-3; cdr3_aa: CATSRVVQGRSTDTQYF; cdr3_nt: TGTGCCACCAGCAGGGTAGTACAGGGGAGAAGCACAGATACGCAGTATTTT
clone_size: few; v_call: TRBV5-1; cdr3_length: 15; d_call: .; j_call: TRBJ1-1; cdr3_aa: CASSSSGTSNTEAFF; cdr3_nt: TGCGCCAGCAGCTCCTCCGGGACATCGAACACTGAAGCTTTCTTT
clone_size: .; v_call: TRBV19; cdr3_length: 14; d_call: .; j_call: TRBJ2-7; cdr3_aa: CASRGHLTPYEQYF; cdr3_nt: TGTGCCAGTAGGGGACATTTGACCCCTTACGAGCAGTACTTC
clone_size: .; v_call: TRBV6-5; cdr3_length: 16; d_call: .; j_call: TRBJ2-1; cdr3_aa: CASSSAAGFLYNEQFF; cdr3_nt: TGTGCCAGCAGTTCAGCGGCGGGGTTCCTCTACAATGAGCAGTTCTTC
clone_size: .; v_call: TRBV12-3/TRBV12-4; cdr3_length: 11; d_call: .; j_call: TRBJ1-3; cdr3_aa: CASSHSDTIYF; cdr3_nt: TGTGCCAGCAGCCACTCCGACACCATATATTTT
clone_size: .; v_call: TRBV4-2; cdr3_length: 17; d_call: TRBD2; j_call: TRBJ2-5; cdr3_aa: CASSQELAGAGVETQYF; cdr3_nt: TGTGCCAGCAGCCAAGAACTAGCGGGAGCTGGGGTGGAGACCCAGTACTTC
clone_size: .; v_call: TRBV6-5; cdr3_length: 13; d_call: .; j_call: TRBJ1-1; cdr3_aa: CASSLPGNTEAFF; cdr3_nt: TGTGCCAGCAGTTTACCGGGTAACACTGAAGCTTTCTTT
clone_size: .; v_call: TRBV6-5; cdr3_length: 15; d_call: TRBD2; j_call: TRBJ2-7; cdr3_aa: CASSATSGSSYEQYF; cdr3_nt: TGTGCCAGCAGCGCGACTAGCGGGAGCTCCTACGAGCAGTACTTC
clone_size: .; v_call: TRBV27; cdr3_length: 18; d_call: .; j_call: TRBJ1-1; cdr3_aa: CASTEFRDKLSGGTEAFF; cdr3_nt: TGTGCCAGCACCGAATTCCGGGACAAATTGTCCGGGGGCACTGAAGCTTTCTTT
clone_size: .; v_call: TRBV19; cdr3_length: 16; d_call: .; j_call: TRBJ2-1; cdr3_aa: CASSPQYGQSYNEQFF; cdr3_nt: TGTGCCAGTTCACCGCAGTATGGGCAGAGCTACAATGAGCAGTTCTTC
clone_size: .; v_call: TRBV6-6; cdr3_length: 14; d_call: .; j_call: TRBJ1-2; cdr3_aa: CASSYLRANYGYTF; cdr3_nt: TGTGCCAGCAGTTACTTGAGGGCTAACTATGGCTACACCTTC
clone_size: .; v_call: TRBV10-3; cdr3_length: 19; d_call: TRBD1; j_call: TRBJ2-5; cdr3_aa: CAISESQAGTGGTQETQYF; cdr3_nt: TGTGCCATCAGTGAGTCCCAGGCGGGGACAGGGGGTACTCAAGAGACCCAGTACTTC
clone_size: .; v_call: TRBV5-1; cdr3_length: 13; d_call: .; j_call: TRBJ1-2; cdr3_aa: CASSGGGTPGYTF; cdr3_nt: TGCGCCAGCAGCGGTGGGGGGACACCCGGCTACACCTTC
clone_size: few; v_call: TRBV4-1; cdr3_length: 17; d_call: TRBD1; j_call: TRBJ1-6; cdr3_aa: CASSQMMTGTGNSPLHF; cdr3_nt: TGCGCCAGCAGCCAAATGATGACCGGGACAGGGAATTCACCCCTCCACTTT
clone_size: .; v_call: TRBV6-5; cdr3_length: 15; d_call: .; j_call: TRBJ2-3; cdr3_aa: CASSPGGGWTDTQYF; cdr3_nt: TGTGCCAGCAGTCCCGGTGGGGGGTGGACAGATACGCAGTATTTT
clone_size: .; v_call: TRBV5-1; cdr3_length: 15; d_call: TRBD1; j_call: TRBJ1-2; cdr3_aa: CASSLIQGVNYGYTF; cdr3_nt: TGCGCCAGCAGCTTGATCCAGGGGGTGAACTATGGCTACACCTTC
clone_size: .; v_call: TRBV12-3/TRBV12-4; cdr3_length: 11; d_call: TRBD2; j_call: TRBJ2-3; cdr3_aa: CATERGDTQYF; cdr3_nt: TGTGCCACCGAGCGGGGAGATACGCAGTATTTT
clone_size: .; v_call: TRBV28; cdr3_length: 14; d_call: .; j_call: TRBJ2-2; cdr3_aa: CASSFPHGTGELFF; cdr3_nt: TGTGCCAGCAGTTTCCCCCATGGGACCGGGGAGCTGTTTTTT
clone_size: .; v_call: TRBV2; cdr3_length: 15; d_call: .; j_call: TRBJ2-7; cdr3_aa: CASSDSDSRGDEQYF; cdr3_nt: TGTGCCAGCAGTGATTCGGACTCCAGGGGCGACGAGCAGTACTTC
clone_size: once; v_call: TRBV5-1; cdr3_length: 15; d_call: .; j_call: TRBJ2-3; cdr3_aa: CASSLNSPNTDTQYF; cdr3_nt: TGCGCCAGCAGCTTGAACTCACCAAATACAGATACGCAGTATTTT
clone_size: .; v_call: TRBV18; cdr3_length: 19; d_call: .; j_call: TRBJ2-6; cdr3_aa: CASSPNRDSLLSGANVLTF; cdr3_nt: TGTGCCAGCTCACCAAACCGGGACTCGCTACTATCTGGGGCCAACGTCCTGACTTTC
clone_size: few; v_call: TRBV28; cdr3_length: 14; d_call: .; j_call: TRBJ2-7; cdr3_aa: CASSANRDSYEQYF; cdr3_nt: TGTGCCAGCAGCGCTAACAGGGATTCCTACGAGCAGTACTTC
clone_size: .; v_call: TRBV9; cdr3_length: 13; d_call: .; j_call: TRBJ1-1; cdr3_aa: CASSVAVNTEAFF; cdr3_nt: TGTGCCAGCAGCGTAGCAGTGAACACTGAAGCTTTCTTT
clone_size: few; v_call: TRBV9; cdr3_length: 18; d_call: TRBD2; j_call: TRBJ2-3; cdr3_aa: CASSGHLAGGPGTDTQYF; cdr3_nt: TGTGCCAGCAGCGGCCACCTAGCGGGAGGGCCCGGCACAGATACGCAGTATTTT
clone_size: .; v_call: TRBV5-6; cdr3_length: 14; d_call: .; j_call: TRBJ2-1; cdr3_aa: CASSAEGPYNEQFF; cdr3_nt: TGTGCCAGCAGCGCGGAGGGTCCCTACAATGAGCAGTTCTTC
clone_size: .; v_call: TRBV28; cdr3_length: 16; d_call: TRBD1; j_call: TRBJ1-1; cdr3_aa: CASSPSTGFGNTEAFF; cdr3_nt: TGTGCCAGCAGTCCGTCGACAGGGTTTGGGAACACTGAAGCTTTCTTT
clone_size: .; v_call: TRBV14; cdr3_length: 13; d_call: .; j_call: TRBJ1-2; cdr3_aa: CASSQVQGGGYTF; cdr3_nt: TGTGCCAGCAGCCAAGTTCAGGGAGGAGGCTACACCTTC
clone_size: .; v_call: TRBV5-8; cdr3_length: 15; d_call: .; j_call: TRBJ1-2; cdr3_aa: CASSFRRAHSVGYTF; cdr3_nt: TGTGCCAGCAGCTTTCGCAGGGCCCATTCCGTTGGCTACACCTTC
clone_size: once; v_call: TRBV7-2; cdr3_length: 14; d_call: .; j_call: TRBJ1-2; cdr3_aa: CASSLLRTNYGYTF; cdr3_nt: TGTGCCAGCAGCTTGTTGCGGACTAACTATGGCTACACCTTC
clone_size: .; v_call: TRBV6-4; cdr3_length: 10; d_call: .; j_call: TRBJ2-3; cdr3_aa: CASIVDTQYF; cdr3_nt: TGTGCCAGCATAGTAGATACGCAGTATTTT
clone_size: .; v_call: TRBV3-1/TRBV3-2; cdr3_length: 11; d_call: .; j_call: TRBJ2-1; cdr3_aa: CASSQDVALFF; cdr3_nt: TGTGCCAGCAGCCAAGATGTTGCCTTGTTCTTC
clone_size: .; v_call: TRBV7-9; cdr3_length: 14; d_call: TRBD1; j_call: TRBJ1-4; cdr3_aa: CASSLARGSEKLFF; cdr3_nt: TGTGCCAGCAGCTTGGCCAGGGGGAGTGAAAAACTGTTTTTT
clone_size: .; v_call: TRBV11-2; cdr3_length: 13; d_call: .; j_call: TRBJ1-1; cdr3_aa: CASSLGGGPRAFF; cdr3_nt: TGTGCCAGCAGCTTAGGGGGAGGGCCACGGGCTTTCTTT